These 10 T cell receptor beta chains were all obtained from the same sample, sequenced in a study of blood T cell repertoires in COVID-19. Sequenced by immunoSEQ multiplex PCR; TCRdb stores in-frame clones only, minus some. The sample contains 100,000 to 150,000 clones, over 60% of which appear only once. The sample was peripheral blood. These receptors came from a woman in her 70s with acute or convalescent COVID-19.

Worth noting for this clone: This specimen includes other DNA sequences encoding the same CDR3. The chain combines TRBV10-3 with TRBJ2-3; the D gene is possibly TRBD2 (7 bases). CDR1 is ENHRY and CDR2 is SYGVKD in the germline V gene. Deletions cut 9 bases from V and 2 bases from J, with 15 bases between. The CDR3 totals 14 residues. The CDR3 spells CAMGGGGVTDTQYF. DNA for the CDR3: TGTGCCATGGGAGGGGGAGGGGTCACAGATACGCAGTATTTT.

This sequence joins TRBV3-1 (or the pseudogene TRBV3-2) and TRBJ2-5; D unclear. CDR3 length equals 12 residues. V was pared by 8 bases and J by 5 bases, with 12 bases between. Germline V gives CDR1 LGHDT, CDR2 YNNKEL (reference sequence). Here the CDR3 reads CASLGSGETQYF. The CDR3, as DNA: TGTGCCAGCCTCGGATCCGGGGAGACCCAGTACTTC.

The genes are TRBV7-9 and TRBJ1-6, with a weak D call TRBD1 (6 bases). The CDR3 consists of 15 residues. Germline CDR1 is SEHNR and CDR2 is FQNEAQ (reference sequence). Trimming removed 5 bases at V and 7 bases at J, with 15 bases between. The CDR3: CASSGVGHQNSPLHF. In DNA, the CDR3 is TGTGCCAGCAGCGGGGTGGGACACCAGAATTCACCCCTCCACTTT.

This chain links TRBV19 with TRBJ1-2, with 9 positions matching TRBD1. The length of the CDR3 is 16 residues. Germline V gene lookup returns CDR1 LNHDA and CDR2 SQIVND (reference sequence). After removal of 1 base from V and 4 bases from J, the junction contained 7 bases not matched to a gene. The CDR3 DNA is TGTGCCAGTAGTATAGGATCGGACAGGGGTACCTATGGCTACACCTTC. Protein sequence: CASSIGSDRGTYGYTF.

The gene calls are TRBV18 and TRBJ2-3; D is undetermined. CDR1 is KGHSH, CDR2 LQKENI, per germline. V lost 7 bases to trimming and J lost 2 bases, with 7 bases between them. The length of the CDR3 is 12 residues. CDR3 sequence (DNA): TGTGCCAGCTACTTTACCACAGATACGCAGTATTTT. Protein sequence: CASYFTTDTQYF.

The chain recombines TRBV6-5 with TRBJ1-6, with D possibly being TRBD1 (6 bases). With 4 bases removed from V and 7 bases from J, the gap between germline ends came to 11 bases. The germline V gene has CDR1 MNHEY and CDR2 SVGAGI. The CDR3 has 14 residues. The CDR3 here is CASSFDRINSPLHF. DNA of the CDR3: TGTGCCAGCAGTTTCGACAGGATAAATTCACCCCTCCACTTT.

V gene TRBV6-5 combines with J gene TRBJ1-2; tentative D call: TRBD1 (6 bases). The CDR3 spans 14 residues. Trimming took off 6 bases at V and 8 bases at J, with 19 bases between the two ends. Germline V gene sequence: CDR1 MNHEY, CDR2 SVGAGI. The CDR3 sequence: CASRQQGKQSGYTF. As DNA, the CDR3 is TGTGCCAGCAGGCAACAGGGAAAGCAGTCGGGCTACACCTTC.

The chain employs TRBV7-9 and TRBJ2-1; 7 nucleotides agree with TRBD2. The junction had 19 bases not matched to a gene; V was cut back by 0 bases and J by 8 bases. CDR3 length: 19 amino acids. The germline V gene has CDR1 SEHNR and CDR2 FQNEAQ (reference sequence). The CDR3 protein is CASSLAKVGGRAGVDEQFF. CDR3 coding DNA: TGTGCCAGCAGCTTAGCGAAGGTTGGTGGGAGGGCCGGAGTAGATGAGCAGTTCTTC.

The chain has TRBV6-5 and TRBJ1-2; tentatively, D is TRBD1 (6 bases). The CDR3 is 12 residues long. Trimming pared 7 bases from V and 5 bases from J, leaving 11 bases between. Germline V CDR1 and CDR2: MNHEY, SVGAGI. CDR3 DNA: TGTGCCAGCAACAGGGATTATTATGGCTACACCTTC. It specifies CASNRDYYGYTF.

The chain carries TRBV3-1 (or the pseudogene TRBV3-2) and TRBJ2-7; D may be TRBD2 (5 bases). The CDR3 runs to 17 residues. Germline V gives CDR1 LGHDT, CDR2 YNNKEL (reference sequence). Trimming removed 1 base from V and 9 bases from J, with 25 bases in between. In nucleotides, the CDR3 is TGTGCCAGCAGCCAAGGCCGGGGAAGCGGCCCAACTCGCGGGCAGTACTTC. Translation gives CASSQGRGSGPTRGQYF.